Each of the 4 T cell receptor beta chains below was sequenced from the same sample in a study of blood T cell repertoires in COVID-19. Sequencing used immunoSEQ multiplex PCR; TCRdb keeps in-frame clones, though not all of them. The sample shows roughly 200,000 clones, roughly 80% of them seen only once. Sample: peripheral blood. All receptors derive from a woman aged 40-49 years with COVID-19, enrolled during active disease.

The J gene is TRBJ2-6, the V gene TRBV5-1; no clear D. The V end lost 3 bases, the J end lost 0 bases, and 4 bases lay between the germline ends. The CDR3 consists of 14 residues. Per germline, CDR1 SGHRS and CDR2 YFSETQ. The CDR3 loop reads CASSWASGANVLTF. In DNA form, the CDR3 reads TGCGCCAGCAGCTGGGCCTCTGGGGCCAACGTCCTGACTTTC.

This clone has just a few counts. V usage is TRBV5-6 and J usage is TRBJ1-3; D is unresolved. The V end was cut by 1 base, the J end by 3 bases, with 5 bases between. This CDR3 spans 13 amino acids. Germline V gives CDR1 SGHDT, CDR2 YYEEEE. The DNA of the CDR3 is TGTGCCAGCAGCTTGCCGGGTGGAAACACCATATATTTT. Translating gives CASSLPGGNTIYF. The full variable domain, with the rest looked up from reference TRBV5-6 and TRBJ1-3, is DAGVTQSPTHLIKTRGQQVTLRCSPKSGHDTVSWYQQALGQGPQFIFQYYEEEERQRGNFPDRFSGHQFPNYSSELNVNALLLGDSALYLCASSLPGGNTIYFGEGSWLTVV.

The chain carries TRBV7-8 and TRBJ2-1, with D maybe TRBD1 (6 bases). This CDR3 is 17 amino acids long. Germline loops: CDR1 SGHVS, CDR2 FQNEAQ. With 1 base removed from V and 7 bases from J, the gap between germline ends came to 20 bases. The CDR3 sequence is CASSLGAGGERLNEQFF. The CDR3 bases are TGTGCCAGCAGCTTAGGGGCTGGGGGCGAGAGGCTTAATGAGCAGTTCTTC. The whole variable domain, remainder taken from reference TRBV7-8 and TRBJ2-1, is GAGVSQSPRYKVAKRGQDVALRCDPISGHVSLFWYQQALGQGPEFLTYFQNEAQLDKSGLPSDRFFAERPEGSVSTLKIQRTQQEDSAVYLCASSLGAGGERLNEQFFGPGTRLTVL.

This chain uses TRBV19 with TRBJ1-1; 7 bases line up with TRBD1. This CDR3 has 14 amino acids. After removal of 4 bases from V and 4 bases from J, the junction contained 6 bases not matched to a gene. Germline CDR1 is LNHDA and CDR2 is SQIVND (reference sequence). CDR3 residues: CASSSDRVGTEAFF. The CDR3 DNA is TGTGCCAGTAGTAGTGACAGGGTGGGCACTGAAGCTTTCTTT.